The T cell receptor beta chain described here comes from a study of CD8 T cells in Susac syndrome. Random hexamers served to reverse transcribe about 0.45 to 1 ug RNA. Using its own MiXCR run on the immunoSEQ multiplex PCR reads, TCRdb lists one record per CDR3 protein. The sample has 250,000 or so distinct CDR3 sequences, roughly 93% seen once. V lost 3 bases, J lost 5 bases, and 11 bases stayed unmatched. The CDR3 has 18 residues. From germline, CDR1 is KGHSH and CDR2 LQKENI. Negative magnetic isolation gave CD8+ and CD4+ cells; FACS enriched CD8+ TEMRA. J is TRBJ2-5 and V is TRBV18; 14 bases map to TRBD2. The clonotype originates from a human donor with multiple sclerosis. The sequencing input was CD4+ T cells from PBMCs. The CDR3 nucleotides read TGTGCCAGCTCACCCCTCCCGGGACTAGCGGGAGAGCTGGAGACCCAGTACTTC. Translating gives CASSPLPGLAGELETQYF.